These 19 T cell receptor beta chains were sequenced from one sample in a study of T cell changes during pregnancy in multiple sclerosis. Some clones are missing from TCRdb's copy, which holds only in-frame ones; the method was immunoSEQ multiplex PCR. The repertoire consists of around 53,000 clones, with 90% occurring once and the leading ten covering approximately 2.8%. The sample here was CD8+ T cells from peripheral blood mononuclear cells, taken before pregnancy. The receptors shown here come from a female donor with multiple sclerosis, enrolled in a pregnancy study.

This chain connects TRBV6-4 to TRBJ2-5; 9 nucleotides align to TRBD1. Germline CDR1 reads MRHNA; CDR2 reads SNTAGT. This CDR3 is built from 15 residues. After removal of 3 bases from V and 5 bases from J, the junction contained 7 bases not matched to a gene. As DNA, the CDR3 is TGTGCCAGCAGTGATTCGGCGGGGACAGGGGAGACCCAGTACTTC. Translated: CASSDSAGTGETQYF.

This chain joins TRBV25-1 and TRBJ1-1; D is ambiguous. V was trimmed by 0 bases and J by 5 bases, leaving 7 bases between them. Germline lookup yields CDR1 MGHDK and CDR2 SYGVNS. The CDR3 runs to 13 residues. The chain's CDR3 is CASSEYPGTEAFF. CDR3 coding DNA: TGTGCCAGCAGTGAATATCCGGGAACTGAAGCTTTCTTT.

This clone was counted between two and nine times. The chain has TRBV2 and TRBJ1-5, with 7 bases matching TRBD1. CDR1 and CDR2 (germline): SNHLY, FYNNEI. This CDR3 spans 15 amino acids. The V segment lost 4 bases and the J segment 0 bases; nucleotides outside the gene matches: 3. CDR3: CASSGGQYSNQPQHF. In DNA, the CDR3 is TGTGCCAGCAGTGGGGGACAGTATAGCAATCAGCCCCAGCATTTT.

The CDR3 region is CASSVDRGYEQYF. The CDR3 region has the DNA TGTGCCAGCAGCGTAGACAGGGGTTACGAGCAGTACTTC. V usage is TRBV9 and J usage is TRBJ2-7; 7 bases agree with TRBD1. Trimming removed 0 bases from V and 4 bases from J; junction bases left unmatched: 1. CDR3 length: 13 residues. The V gene's germline CDR1 is SGDLS and CDR2 YYNGEE.

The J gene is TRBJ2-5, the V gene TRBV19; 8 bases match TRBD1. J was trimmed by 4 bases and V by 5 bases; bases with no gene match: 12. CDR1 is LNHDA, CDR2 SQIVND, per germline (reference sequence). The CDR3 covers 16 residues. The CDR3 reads CASSVGQGWWGETQYF. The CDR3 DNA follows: TGTGCCAGTAGTGTCGGACAGGGTTGGTGGGGAGAGACCCAGTACTTC.

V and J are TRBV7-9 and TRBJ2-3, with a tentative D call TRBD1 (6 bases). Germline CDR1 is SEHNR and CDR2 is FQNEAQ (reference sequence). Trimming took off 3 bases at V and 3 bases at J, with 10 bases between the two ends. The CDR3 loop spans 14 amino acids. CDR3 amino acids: CASSFGQGTDTQYF. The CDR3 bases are TGTGCCAGCAGCTTTGGTCAGGGGACAGATACGCAGTATTTT.

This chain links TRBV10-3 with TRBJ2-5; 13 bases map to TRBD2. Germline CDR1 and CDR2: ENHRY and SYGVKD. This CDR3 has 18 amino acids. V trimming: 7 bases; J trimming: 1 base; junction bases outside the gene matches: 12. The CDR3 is CAITSTSGGSLTQETQYF. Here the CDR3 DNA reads TGTGCCATCACCTCGACTAGCGGGGGGTCTTTAACCCAAGAGACCCAGTACTTC.

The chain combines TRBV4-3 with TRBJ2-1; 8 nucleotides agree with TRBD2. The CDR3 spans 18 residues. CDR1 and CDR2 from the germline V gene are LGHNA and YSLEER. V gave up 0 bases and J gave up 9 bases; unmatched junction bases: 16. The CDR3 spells CASSQDPSLAGGLSEQFF. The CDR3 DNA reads TGCGCCAGCAGCCAAGATCCGTCGCTGGCGGGGGGTTTAAGTGAGCAGTTCTTC.

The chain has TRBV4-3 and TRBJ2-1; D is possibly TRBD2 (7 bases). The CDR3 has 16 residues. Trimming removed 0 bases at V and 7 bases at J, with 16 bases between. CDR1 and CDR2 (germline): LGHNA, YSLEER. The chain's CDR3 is CASSQDLGGPGNEQFF. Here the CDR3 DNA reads TGCGCCAGCAGCCAAGATTTGGGGGGGCCGGGGAATGAGCAGTTCTTC.

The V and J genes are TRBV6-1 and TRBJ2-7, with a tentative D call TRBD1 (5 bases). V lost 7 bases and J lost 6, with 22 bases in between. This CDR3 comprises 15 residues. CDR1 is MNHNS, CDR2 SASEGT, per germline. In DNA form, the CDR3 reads TGTGCCAGCATCGAAGGGGTAGGGGCCTCTTTCGAGCAGTACTTC. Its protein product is CASIEGVGASFEQYF.

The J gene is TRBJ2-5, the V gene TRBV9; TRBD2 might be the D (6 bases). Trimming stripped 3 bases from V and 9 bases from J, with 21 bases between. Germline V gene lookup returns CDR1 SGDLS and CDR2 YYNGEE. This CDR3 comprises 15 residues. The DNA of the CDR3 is TGTGCCAGCAGCGCCGGGGGATGGGAAACTGGCGCCCAGTACTTC. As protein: CASSAGGWETGAQYF.

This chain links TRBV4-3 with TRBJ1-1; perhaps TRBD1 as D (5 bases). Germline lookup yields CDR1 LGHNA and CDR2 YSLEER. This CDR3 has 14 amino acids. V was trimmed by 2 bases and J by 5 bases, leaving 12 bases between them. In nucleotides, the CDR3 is TGCGCCAGCAGCCAAAAGCGGGGGTGGACTGAAGCTTTCTTT. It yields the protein CASSQKRGWTEAFF.

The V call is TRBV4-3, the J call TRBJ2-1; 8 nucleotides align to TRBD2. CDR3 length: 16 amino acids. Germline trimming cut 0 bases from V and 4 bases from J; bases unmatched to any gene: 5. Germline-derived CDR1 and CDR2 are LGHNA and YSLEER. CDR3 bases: TGCGCCAGCAGCCAAGATGGTAGCGGGGAGTACAATGAGCAGTTCTTC. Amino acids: CASSQDGSGEYNEQFF.

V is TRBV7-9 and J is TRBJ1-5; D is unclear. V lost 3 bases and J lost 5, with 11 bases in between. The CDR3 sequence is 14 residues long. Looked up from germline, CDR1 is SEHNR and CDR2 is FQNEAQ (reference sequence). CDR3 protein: CASSLAVRDQPQHF. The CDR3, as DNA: TGTGCCAGCAGCTTGGCGGTACGTGATCAGCCCCAGCATTTT.

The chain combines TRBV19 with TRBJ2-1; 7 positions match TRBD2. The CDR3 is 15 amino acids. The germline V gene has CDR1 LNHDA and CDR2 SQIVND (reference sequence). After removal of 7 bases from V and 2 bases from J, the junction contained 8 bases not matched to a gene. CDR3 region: CASNRAGTTYNEQFF. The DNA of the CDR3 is TGTGCCAGTAACCGAGCGGGGACCACCTACAATGAGCAGTTCTTC.

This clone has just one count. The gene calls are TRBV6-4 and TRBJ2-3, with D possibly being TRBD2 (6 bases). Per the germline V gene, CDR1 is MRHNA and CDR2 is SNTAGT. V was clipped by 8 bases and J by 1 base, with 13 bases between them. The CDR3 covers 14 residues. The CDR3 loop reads CASAFGGGTDTQYF. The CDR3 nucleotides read TGTGCCAGCGCGTTCGGAGGGGGCACAGATACGCAGTATTTT.

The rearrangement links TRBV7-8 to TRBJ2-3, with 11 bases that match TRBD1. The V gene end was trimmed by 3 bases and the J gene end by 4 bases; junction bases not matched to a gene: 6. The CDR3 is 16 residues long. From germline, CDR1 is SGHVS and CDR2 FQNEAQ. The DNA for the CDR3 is TGTGCCAGCAGCTTCCATCCGGGACAGGGGGCAGATACGCAGTATTTT. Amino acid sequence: CASSFHPGQGADTQYF.

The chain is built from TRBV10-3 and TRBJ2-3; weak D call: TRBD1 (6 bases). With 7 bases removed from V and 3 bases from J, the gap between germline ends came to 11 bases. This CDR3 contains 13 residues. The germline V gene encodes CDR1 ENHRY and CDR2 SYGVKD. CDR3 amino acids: CAINGQLTDTQYF. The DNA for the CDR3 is TGTGCCATCAATGGACAGTTGACAGATACGCAGTATTTT.

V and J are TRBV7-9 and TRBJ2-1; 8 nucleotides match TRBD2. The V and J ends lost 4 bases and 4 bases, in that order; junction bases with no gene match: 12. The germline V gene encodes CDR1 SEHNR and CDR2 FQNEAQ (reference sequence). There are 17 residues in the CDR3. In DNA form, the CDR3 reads TGTGCCAGCAGCTCCACGCAAGTAGCGGGAATTTACAATGAGCAGTTCTTC. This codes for CASSSTQVAGIYNEQFF.